This TCR beta chain was sequenced during a study of T cells in Graves' hyperthyroidism and ophthalmopathy. Amplification yielded TCR beta CDR3 regions, with RNA transcripts as the source. The HTBI primer set served for first-round RT-PCR of the TCR CDR3. TCRdb re-called the multiplex PCR reads through MiXCR, storing one row per CDR3 protein. Of about 420,000 distinct CDR3 sequences listed, approximately 15% are singletons. The germline gives CDR1 LGHNA, CDR2 YSLEER. With 2 bases removed from V and 0 bases from J, the gap between germline ends came to 14 bases. The CDR3 extends over 16 amino acids. The chain uses TRBV4-3 and TRBJ2-7, with D hard to call. The material sequenced was blood. The TCR originated in a young woman with Graves' hyperthyroidism. The DNA for the CDR3 is TGCGCCAGCAGCCAATTTAGTACGGGTAGCTCCTACGAGCAGTACTTC. Amino acids: CASSQFSTGSSYEQYF.